The 4 T cell receptor beta chains listed next were all sequenced from one sample in a study of regulatory T cells in long-lasting Graves disease. Sequencing libraries for TCR beta were prepared with iRepertoire HTBI primers and Arm-PCR of CDR3 regions. Via MiXCR, TCRdb re-called the multiplex PCR reads, giving one row per CDR3 protein. The repertoire consists of approximately 400,000 distinct CDR3 sequences, with around 22% occurring once and the leading ten covering over 25%. As for time point: persistent/refractory GD, antithyroid drugs over 5 years with positive TRAb. RNA from PBMCs was the source of the TCR library. The input for sequencing was peripheral blood mononuclear cells (PBMCs), taken when the disease was refractory, from a patient treated with antithyroid drugs. The receptors stem from a female donor with Graves disease.

This clonotype has a handful of counts. The chain carries TRBV20-1 and TRBJ2-3; TRBD2 aligns across 8 bases. V lost 7 bases, J lost 4 bases, and 7 bases stayed unmatched. CDR1 and CDR2 (germline): DFQATT, SNEGSKA (reference sequence). The CDR3 has 13 residues. CDR3: CSVQREGADTQYF. DNA for the CDR3: TGCAGTGTCCAACGGGAGGGCGCAGATACGCAGTATTTT.

This rearrangement joins TRBV11-2 to TRBJ2-3; D is undetermined. Germline V lookup: CDR1 SGHAT, CDR2 FQNNGV. The CDR3 totals 11 residues. V shed 5 bases and J shed 7 bases, with 7 bases lying between them. In DNA, the CDR3 is TGTGCCAGCAGCCCGAGTAATACGCAGTATTTT. It translates to CASSPSNTQYF.

This clonotype showed up just once. This rearrangement joins TRBV5-5 to TRBJ1-5, with a tentative D call TRBD1 (5 bases). The CDR3 runs 15 residues. Germline V CDR1 and CDR2: SGHKS, YYEKEE (reference sequence). Trimming left V 1 base short and J 3 bases short, with 11 bases between. The CDR3 DNA follows: TGTGCCAGCAGCTTGAACGACAGTCCCAATCAGCCCCAGCATTTT. It is translated as CASSLNDSPNQPQHF.

This clonotype has a handful of counts. The chain couples TRBV20-1 to TRBJ1-1, with D possibly matching TRBD1 (6 bases). CDR1 is DFQATT and CDR2 is SNEGSKA in the germline V gene (reference sequence). This CDR3 region has 12 residues. V shed 1 base and J shed 10 bases, with 13 bases lying between them. The CDR3 region has the DNA TGCAGTGCTAGAGGGCGGACAGTGGTAGCTTTCTTT. Translated, it gives CSARGRTVVAFF.